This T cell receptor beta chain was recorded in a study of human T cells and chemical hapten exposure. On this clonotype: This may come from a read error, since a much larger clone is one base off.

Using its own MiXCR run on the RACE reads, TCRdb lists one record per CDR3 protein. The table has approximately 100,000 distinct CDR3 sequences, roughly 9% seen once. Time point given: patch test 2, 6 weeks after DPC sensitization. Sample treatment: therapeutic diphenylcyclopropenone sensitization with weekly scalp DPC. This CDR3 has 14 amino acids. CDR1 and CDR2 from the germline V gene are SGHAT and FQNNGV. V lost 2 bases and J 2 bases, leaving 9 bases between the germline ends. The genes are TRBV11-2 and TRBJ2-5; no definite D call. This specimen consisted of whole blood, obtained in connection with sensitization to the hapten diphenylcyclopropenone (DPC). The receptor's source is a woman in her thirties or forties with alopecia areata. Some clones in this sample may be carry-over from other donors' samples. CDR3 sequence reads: CASSLQGIQETQYF. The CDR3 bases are TGTGCCAGCAGCTTACAAGGGATACAAGAGACCCAGTACTTC. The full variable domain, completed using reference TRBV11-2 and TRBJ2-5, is EAGVAQSPRYKIIEKRQSVAFWCNPISGHATLYWYQQILGQGPKLLIQFQNNGVVDDSQLPKDRFSAERLKGVDSTLKIQPAKLEDSAVYLCASSLQGIQETQYFGPGTRLLVL.